These 17 T cell receptor beta chains were all obtained from the same sample, sequenced in a study of T cell responses to AZD1222 COVID-19 vaccine. Repertoires were generated with immunoSEQ multiplex PCR, while TCRdb's copy carries only in-frame clones and drops some. The repertoire holds about 130,000 clones, with approximately 88% as singletons. This material consisted of peripheral blood, taken 28 days after the second AZD1222 dose. These receptors originate from an adult who received the AZD1222 COVID-19 vaccine.

This clone was seen a handful of times. This chain uses TRBV19 with TRBJ1-5; TRBD1 matches at 9 bases. This CDR3 is built from 15 residues. V dropped 5 bases and J dropped 6; count of bases not matched to a gene: 8. Germline V lookup: CDR1 LNHDA, CDR2 SQIVND (reference sequence). The CDR3 loop reads CASSLQGAGSQPQHF. CDR3 DNA: TGTGCCAGTAGTTTACAGGGGGCGGGTAGTCAGCCCCAGCATTTT.

This sequence joins TRBV18 and TRBJ2-7; 10 bases match TRBD2. Trimming took 6 bases from V and 0 from J; bases not matched to a gene: 11. The CDR3 extends over 17 amino acids. The germline V gene has CDR1 KGHSH and CDR2 LQKENI. CDR3 bases: TGTGCCAGCTCCCGAGCAGGGACTAGCGACCTCTCCTACGAGCAGTACTTC. Its protein product is CASSRAGTSDLSYEQYF.

The rearrangement uses TRBV7-9 and TRBJ1-1; D is ambiguous. Deletions cut 6 bases from V and 0 bases from J, with 14 bases between. This CDR3 is 15 amino acids long. Germline-derived CDR1 and CDR2 are SEHNR and FQNEAQ (reference sequence). The CDR3 DNA follows: TGTGCCAGCAGGGCAGAAATCCTACTGAACACTGAAGCTTTCTTT. As protein: CASRAEILLNTEAFF.

The chain couples TRBV19 to TRBJ1-1; tentatively, D is TRBD1 (5 bases). V lost 5 bases, J lost 11 bases, and 15 bases lay in between. The germline V gene has CDR1 LNHDA and CDR2 SQIVND (reference sequence). The CDR3 consists of 12 residues. The CDR3, as DNA: TGTGCCAGTAGTCGCCGGGACCGGGACGCTTTCTTT. Protein: CASSRRDRDAFF.

The CDR3 reads CASSLGAGGYEQYF. The DNA for the CDR3 is TGTGCCAGCAGCTTAGGAGCGGGGGGGTACGAGCAGTACTTC. The chain couples TRBV7-8 to TRBJ2-7; 10 positions agree with TRBD2. The V and J ends lost 1 base and 4 bases, in that order; junction bases with no gene match: 1. The V gene's germline CDR1 is SGHVS and CDR2 FQNEAQ. The CDR3 is made up of 14 amino acids.

The chain carries TRBV14 and TRBJ2-1, with D unclear. The germline V gene encodes CDR1 SGHDN and CDR2 FVKESK. Trimming took 1 base from V and 6 from J, leaving 7 bases between them. CDR3 size: 13 residues. In nucleotides, the CDR3 is TGTGCCAGCAGCCAAGGACCTATCAATGAGCAGTTCTTC. This translates into CASSQGPINEQFF.

There are a few counts of this clone. The chain is built from TRBV24-1 and TRBJ1-2, with D unresolved. Trimming stripped 5 bases from V and 0 bases from J, with 9 bases between. The CDR3 contains 14 residues. CDR1 and CDR2 from the germline V gene are KGHDR and SFDVKD. The chain's CDR3 is CATSVSSTNYGYTF. CDR3 DNA: TGTGCCACCAGTGTTTCCTCTACTAACTATGGCTACACCTTC.

V and J are TRBV2 and TRBJ2-7, with D perhaps TRBD1 (6 bases). CDR3 length: 12 amino acids. The germline V and J ends were trimmed by 5 bases and 3 bases, with 8 bases remaining between them. Looked up from germline, CDR1 is SNHLY and CDR2 is FYNNEI. CDR3 sequence (DNA): TGTGCCAGCAGTAGCAGGGGCTACGAGCAGTACTTC. Translation: CASSSRGYEQYF.

V is TRBV12-3 or TRBV12-4 and J is TRBJ1-2; unclear D gene. The CDR3 runs to 12 residues. With 1 base removed from V and 4 bases from J, the gap between germline ends came to 4 bases. In DNA, the CDR3 is TGTGCCAGCAGTTTAGGGCGCTATGGCTACACCTTC. The encoded protein is CASSLGRYGYTF.

V is TRBV29-1 and J is TRBJ1-2; TRBD1 is a possible D gene (5 bases). This CDR3 is 11 amino acids long. Germline CDR1 and CDR2: SQVTM and ANQGSEA. Trimming pared 4 bases from V and 8 bases from J, leaving 11 bases between. Here the CDR3 reads CSVGWGGGYTF. The DNA for the CDR3 is TGCAGCGTTGGATGGGGCGGGGGCTACACCTTC.

The chain links TRBV5-1 to TRBJ1-4, with D perhaps matching TRBD1 (5 bases). Germline lookup yields CDR1 SGHRS and CDR2 YFSETQ. This CDR3 comprises 14 residues. Trimming cost V 4 bases and J 4 bases, with 11 bases left between them. The CDR3 bases are TGCGCCAGCAGCCCAACAGGAGTTAATGAAAAACTGTTTTTT. It encodes CASSPTGVNEKLFF.

The DNA of the CDR3 is TGTGCCAGCAGTGAACTACGGACGGATCGACCCCAGCATTTT. This gives the protein CASSELRTDRPQHF. The V gene is TRBV2, the J gene TRBJ1-5; no clear D. Germline V gene lookup returns CDR1 SNHLY and CDR2 FYNNEI. The germline V and J ends were trimmed by 2 bases and 10 bases, with 15 bases remaining between them. CDR3 length equals 14 residues. The full variable domain, with the rest looked up from reference TRBV2 and TRBJ1-5, is EPEVTQTPSHQVTQMGQEVILRCVPISNHLYFYWYRQILGQKVEFLVSFYNNEISEKSEIFDDQFSVERPDGSNFTLKIRSTKLEDSAMYFCASSELRTDRPQHFGDGTRLSIL.

The J gene is TRBJ2-3, the V gene TRBV29-1; 7 bases align to TRBD2. Germline-derived CDR1 and CDR2 are SQVTM and ANQGSEA. The V segment lost 3 bases and the J segment 4 bases; nucleotides outside the gene matches: 4. This CDR3 contains 13 residues. The DNA of the CDR3 is TGCAGCGTTGACGCGGGAGTCTCAGATACGCAGTATTTT. Translation gives CSVDAGVSDTQYF.

The CDR3 region is CASSPDRGNYGYTF. The DNA of the CDR3 is TGTGCCAGCAGCCCGGACAGGGGGAACTATGGCTACACCTTC. J is TRBJ1-2 and V is TRBV27; 10 nucleotides match TRBD1. The CDR3 is 14 residues long. V was pared by 6 bases and J by 2 bases, with 3 bases of the junction left unmatched. Germline lookup yields CDR1 MNHEY and CDR2 SMNVEV (reference sequence).

V and J are TRBV27 and TRBJ2-5, with D hard to call. Trimming took 3 bases from V and 4 from J, leaving 6 bases between them. This CDR3 spans 12 amino acids. CDR1 is MNHEY and CDR2 is SMNVEV in the germline V gene (reference sequence). The DNA for the CDR3 is TGTGCCAGCAGTTTCTACGGAGAGACCCAGTACTTC. Translated, it gives CASSFYGETQYF.

This clone was seen only a few times. J is TRBJ2-1 and V is TRBV11-3; D is possibly TRBD1 (5 bases). Looked up from germline, CDR1 is SGHNT and CDR2 is YENEEA. V was cut by 5 bases and J by 12 bases, with 23 bases left in between. The CDR3 has 15 amino acids. This CDR3 is CASSDRIGAEKGQFF. The CDR3 DNA reads as TGTGCCAGCAGCGATCGGATTGGGGCAGAGAAGGGGCAGTTCTTC.

This clone turned up a few times. This chain connects TRBV6-5 to TRBJ1-4; D remains unclear. V was pared by 5 bases and J by 8 bases, with 12 bases between. Germline V lookup: CDR1 MNHEY, CDR2 SVGAGI. CDR3 length: 13 amino acids. The CDR3 region is CASSTQEAEKLFF. CDR3 coding DNA: TGTGCCAGCAGTACCCAAGAAGCGGAAAAACTGTTTTTT.